A selection of T cell receptor beta chains follows, all from one sample in a study of T cell responses to AZD1222 COVID-19 vaccine. The repertoire was sequenced with immunoSEQ multiplex PCR; TCRdb's copy has only in-frame clones and lacks some. This table has roughly 80,000 clones, roughly 94% appearing once. The material sequenced was peripheral blood, taken on day 0 of AZD1222 vaccination. Receptors were obtained from an adult in good health. Both conserved end residues are part of each CDR3. D genes are given only for firm matches. Size values are once, few and many counts, or a class for expanded clones, and some rows have none.

len	v_gene	j_gene	d_gene	abundance	CDR3aa	CDR3nt
16	TRBV7-3	TRBJ2-1	TRBD2	few	CASSPTGTSGSNEQFF	TGTGCCAGCAGCCCCACCGGGACTAGCGGGAGTAATGAGCAGTTCTTC
21	TRBV6-4	TRBJ1-5	TRBD1	.	CASSDSVGRNRGPYSNQPQHF	TGTGCCAGCAGTGACTCAGTAGGGCGGAACAGGGGCCCTTATAGCAATCAGCCCCAGCATTTT
17	TRBV27	TRBJ2-2	TRBD2	.	CASSLYDRLANTGELFF	TGTGCCAGCAGTTTATACGACAGACTAGCTAACACCGGGGAGCTGTTTTTT
13	TRBV12-3/TRBV12-4	TRBJ2-7	TRBD1	.	CASSFGTAYEQYF	TGTGCCAGCAGCTTTGGGACAGCCTACGAGCAGTACTTC
16	TRBV7-2	TRBJ1-1	.	.	CASSFGGPDLNTEAFF	TGTGCCAGCAGCTTCGGGGGCCCAGACCTGAACACTGAAGCTTTCTTT
13	TRBV27	TRBJ1-5	.	.	CATGGGLNQPQHF	TGTGCCACCGGCGGCGGACTCAATCAGCCCCAGCATTTT
15	TRBV6-5	TRBJ2-1	TRBD2	.	CASSRSGLTYNEQFF	TGTGCCAGCAGCCGTAGCGGGCTGACCTACAATGAGCAGTTCTTC
15	TRBV4-1	TRBJ2-5	TRBD2	.	CASSPGTSGKETQYF	TGCGCCAGCAGCCCGGGTACTAGCGGAAAAGAGACCCAGTACTTC
12	TRBV29-1	TRBJ2-7	.	.	CSVPGQGWEQYF	TGCAGCGTCCCGGGACAAGGCTGGGAGCAGTACTTC
17	TRBV18	TRBJ1-5	.	.	CASSPYQGRGGNQPQHF	TGTGCCAGCTCACCATATCAGGGCCGCGGGGGCAATCAGCCCCAGCATTTT
12	TRBV6-4	TRBJ2-2	.	.	CASSDLTGELFF	TGTGCCAGCAGCGATCTAACCGGGGAGCTGTTTTTT
13	TRBV28	TRBJ1-5	TRBD1	.	CASRDRVGQPQHF	TGTGCCAGCAGAGACAGGGTTGGGCAGCCCCAGCATTTT
11	TRBV7-9	TRBJ2-1	.	.	CASSSSVKQFF	TGTGCCAGCAGCTCCTCGGTGAAGCAGTTCTTC
16	TRBV9	TRBJ2-1	TRBD2	.	CASSPPSGITYNEQFF	TGTGCCAGCAGCCCCCCTAGCGGGATAACCTACAATGAGCAGTTCTTC
14	TRBV10-3	TRBJ2-1	TRBD1	.	CAITEPGQGNEQFF	TGTGCCATCACAGAGCCGGGACAGGGAAACGAGCAGTTCTTC
11	TRBV28	TRBJ2-7	.	.	CASSFFSEQYF	TGTGCCAGCAGTTTCTTTTCCGAGCAGTACTTC